The 4 T cell receptor beta chains given below trace back to one sample, sequenced in a study of PD-L1 blockade in urothelial cancer. Clones were sequenced by immunoSEQ multiplex PCR, and TCRdb holds only the in-frame ones, with some missing. Here the sample spans 100,000 or so clones, roughly nine tenths being singletons. The source was PBMCs, collected around atezolizumab (anti-PD-L1) treatment. Receptor source: a woman of 80 years or more with urothelial cancer.

The gene calls are TRBV5-1 and TRBJ1-4; tentative D call: TRBD1 (6 bases). The CDR3 spans 14 residues. V was trimmed by 3 bases and J by 8 bases, leaving 14 bases between them. From germline, CDR1 is SGHRS and CDR2 YFSETQ. The CDR3 DNA reads TGCGCCAGCAGCTCAACAGGGTCTCGGGAAAAACTGTTTTTT. Translated, it gives CASSSTGSREKLFF.

This chain joins TRBV10-3 and TRBJ1-2, with D possibly TRBD1 on 6 matching bases. Germline CDR1 ENHRY, CDR2 SYGVKD. This CDR3 has 15 residues. Trimming pared 2 bases from V and 8 bases from J, leaving 18 bases between. CDR3 sequence (DNA): TGTGCCATCAGTGAGACTTCCACAGGGACGGGCGGCTACACCTTC. Translated, it gives CAISETSTGTGGYTF.

The CDR3: CASSLQNSHTEAFF. The CDR3 nucleotides read TGCGCCAGCAGCTTGCAGAACAGCCACACTGAAGCTTTCTTT. The chain is built from TRBV5-1 and TRBJ1-1; D uncertain. This CDR3 contains 14 residues. Trimming shortened V by 1 base and J by 3 bases, and 10 bases separated the two germline ends. CDR1 is SGHRS, CDR2 YFSETQ, per germline.

This clone was recorded only once. This sequence joins TRBV5-1 and TRBJ2-2; a possible D gene is TRBD2 (6 bases). Germline values: CDR1 SGHRS, CDR2 YFSETQ. V was cut by 4 bases and J by 6 bases, with 16 bases left in between. The CDR3 length is 15 residues. For the CDR3, the DNA is TGCGCCAGCAGCCCCCTGACTAGTGACGCCGGGGAGCTGTTTTTT. Translating it yields CASSPLTSDAGELFF.